The 28 T cell receptor beta chains listed next were all sequenced from one sample in a study of cytomegalovirus exposure and HLA in healthy donors. PCR was performed using 60 Vbeta and 13 Jbeta primers. Libraries were prepared by immunoSEQ multiplex PCR; TCRdb keeps only in-frame clonotypes and omits some of them. The sample holds 120,000 or so clones, about 80% seen once. The sequenced sample consisted of PBMCs. The source is a man in his late teens or twenties in good health and CMV-seronegative.

The chain links TRBV7-6 to TRBJ2-2; 9 bases match TRBD1. Germline CDR1 reads SGHVS; CDR2 reads FNYEAQ. The CDR3 loop spans 17 amino acids. The V and J ends lost 1 base and 6 bases, in that order; junction bases with no gene match: 9. The CDR3 DNA is TGTGCCAGCAGCTTAGGTGGGACAGGGATAATTCCCGGGGAGCTGTTTTTT. Encoded protein: CASSLGGTGIIPGELFF.

The chain links TRBV6-6 to TRBJ1-1, with D possibly being TRBD1 (5 bases). This CDR3 is built from 14 residues. The germline CDR1 and CDR2 sequences are MNHNY and SVGAGI (reference sequence). V gave up 5 bases and J gave up 5 bases, with 15 bases separating them. CDR3 bases: TGTGCCAGCAGTATATCAGGGCTGGAGACTGAAGCTTTCTTT. It yields the protein CASSISGLETEAFF.

This clone was counted between two and nine times. This rearrangement joins TRBV6-5 to TRBJ1-3; a possible D gene is TRBD1 (6 bases). Between the trimmed V and J ends, which lost 2 bases and 2 bases, there was a span of 10 bases. The length of the CDR3 is 15 residues. Germline-derived CDR1 and CDR2 are MNHEY and SVGAGI. The CDR3 DNA sequence: TGTGCCAGCAGTTACACAGGGTTAACTGGAAACACCATATATTTT. Translated: CASSYTGLTGNTIYF.

The gene calls are TRBV6-1 and TRBJ2-7, with D possibly being TRBD2 (5 bases). Germline V gene lookup returns CDR1 MNHNS and CDR2 SASEGT. This CDR3 contains 14 residues. V was trimmed by 6 bases and J by 4 bases, leaving 16 bases between them. DNA for the CDR3: TGTGCCAGCAGGCGGGCCGGGGAGCTGTACGAGCAGTACTTC. Protein: CASRRAGELYEQYF.

The chain uses TRBV5-4 and TRBJ1-2, with 7 bases fitting TRBD1. Losses at the gene ends were 4 bases for V and 4 bases for J; bases not matched to a gene: 10. The CDR3 is 15 residues long. Germline CDR1 SGHNT, CDR2 YYREEE (reference sequence). The CDR3 region has the DNA TGTGCCAGCAGCACAACACAGGGGAAGGCCTATGGCTACACCTTC. Protein product: CASSTTQGKAYGYTF. Looking up the rest from reference TRBV5-4 and TRBJ1-2 gives the full variable domain: ETGVTQSPTHLIKTRGQQVTLRCSSQSGHNTVSWYQQALGQGPQFIFQYYREEENGRGNFPPRFSGLQFPNYSSELNVNALELDDSALYLCASSTTQGKAYGYTFGSGTRLTVV.

About this clone: An end of the junction does not agree with germline; a read error may underlie this. V gene TRBV30 combines with J gene TRBJ2-5, with a weak D call TRBD1 (7 bases). Germline V gene data show CDR1 as GTSNPN and CDR2 as SVGIG (reference sequence). CDR3 length: 13 amino acids. The CDR3: CACSGGNQEAQYF. The CDR3 nucleotides are TGTGCCTGCTCAGGGGGGAACCAAGAGGCCCAGTACTTC.

This chain's CDR3 is CASSYGGAAEAFF. CDR3 coding DNA: TGCGCCAGCAGCTACGGGGGGGCCGCTGAAGCTTTCTTT. This sequence joins TRBV5-1 and TRBJ1-1; TRBD1 is a possible D gene (6 bases). In germline, CDR1 is SGHRS, CDR2 YFSETQ. V was cut by 3 bases and J by 6 bases, with 12 bases left in between. This CDR3 region has 13 residues.

This clone appeared a single time. The CDR3 here is CASSLKAGGPGLGETQYF. The CDR3 nucleotides read TGTGCCAGCAGCTTGAAAGCGGGGGGCCCCGGTTTGGGAGAGACCCAGTACTTC. V and J are TRBV5-6 and TRBJ2-5; TRBD2 matches at 9 bases. Germline trimming cut 1 base from V and 4 bases from J; bases unmatched to any gene: 14. The CDR3 consists of 18 residues. CDR1 SGHDT and CDR2 YYEEEE come from the germline V gene.

The chain carries TRBV7-8 and TRBJ2-7; D is possibly TRBD1 (5 bases). The CDR3 consists of 15 residues. Trimming pared 5 bases from V and 5 bases from J, leaving 19 bases between. Per the germline V gene, CDR1 is SGHVS and CDR2 is FQNEAQ. CDR3: CASSPSYGAVDEQYF. The CDR3, as DNA: TGTGCCAGCAGCCCAAGTTATGGGGCGGTGGACGAGCAGTACTTC.

J is TRBJ1-2 and V is TRBV6-6; D is ambiguous. The germline CDR1 and CDR2 sequences are MNHNY and SVGAGI (reference sequence). CDR3 length: 13 amino acids. V lost 2 bases to trimming and J lost 4 bases, with 8 bases between them. The CDR3 coding sequence is TGTGCCAGCAGTTACACCGGGGTCTATGGCTACACCTTC. Protein sequence: CASSYTGVYGYTF.

The rearrangement links TRBV5-1 to TRBJ2-6; TRBD1 matches 9 bases. Germline V gene data show CDR1 as SGHRS and CDR2 as YFSETQ. V was clipped by 0 bases and J by 0 bases; unmatched bases: 10. The CDR3 runs 20 residues. CDR3 DNA sequence: TGCGCCAGCAGCTTGGACAGTCCGGGACAGGGATTCTCTGGGGCCAACGTCCTGACTTTC. Translated: CASSLDSPGQGFSGANVLTF.

The chain joins TRBV15 to TRBJ1-1; 8 positions match TRBD1. The germline gives CDR1 LNHNV, CDR2 YYDKDF (reference sequence). V lost 2 bases and J lost 1; bases outside the gene matches: 3. CDR3 length equals 15 residues. CDR3: CATSRQTGANTEAFF. CDR3 coding DNA: TGTGCCACCAGCAGACAGACAGGGGCGAACACTGAAGCTTTCTTT.

The rearrangement joins TRBV4-3 to TRBJ2-7; possible D gene TRBD1, 6 bases. The CDR3 is 15 amino acids. Trimming took 0 bases from V and 5 from J, leaving 14 bases between them. CDR1 is LGHNA, CDR2 YSLEER, per germline. The CDR3 DNA reads TGCGCCAGCAGCCAAGAGGGAACAGGGTGGAACGAGCAGTACTTC. As protein: CASSQEGTGWNEQYF.

V and J are TRBV19 and TRBJ2-7; possible D gene TRBD1, 7 bases. Trimming left V 5 bases short and J 3 bases short, with 11 bases between. Germline assignment: CDR1 LNHDA and CDR2 SQIVND (reference sequence). This CDR3 comprises 13 residues. CDR3 in amino acids: CASSLQGGYEQYF. The CDR3, as DNA: TGTGCCAGTAGTCTTCAGGGGGGCTACGAGCAGTACTTC.

This clone was seen a few times. J is TRBJ1-5 and V is TRBV5-5; D possibly corresponds to TRBD1 (5 bases). The CDR3 sequence is 15 residues long. Deletions cut 0 bases from V and 3 bases from J, with 10 bases between. The germline V gene has CDR1 SGHKS and CDR2 YYEKEE (reference sequence). The CDR3 is CASSLGAGDNQPQHF. CDR3 nucleotides: TGTGCCAGCAGCTTGGGAGCGGGGGACAATCAGCCCCAGCATTTT.

This clone was seen more than once but under ten times. The chain links TRBV6-5 to TRBJ2-1; 11 positions agree with TRBD1. The CDR3 extends over 14 amino acids. Germline CDR1 reads MNHEY; CDR2 reads SVGAGI. V lost 6 bases and J lost 5; bases outside the gene matches: 3. In DNA form, the CDR3 reads TGTGCCAGCAGACGGGACAGGGGGAACAATGAGCAGTTCTTC. Protein: CASRRDRGNNEQFF.

This chain links TRBV11-2 with TRBJ1-1, with D hard to call. The CDR3 totals 11 residues. V lost 1 base and J 7 bases, leaving 4 bases between the germline ends. The germline V gene has CDR1 SGHAT and CDR2 FQNNGV. CDR3: CASSLVGEAFF. The CDR3 coding sequence is TGTGCCAGCAGCTTAGTCGGTGAAGCTTTCTTT.

The gene calls are TRBV5-4 and TRBJ1-2, with unresolved D. The CDR3 extends over 12 amino acids. CDR1 is SGHNT and CDR2 is YYREEE in the germline V gene (reference sequence). Trimming stripped 5 bases from V and 6 bases from J, with 11 bases between. This CDR3 is CASRIRGDGYTF. CDR3 nucleotides: TGTGCCAGCAGGATTAGAGGTGATGGCTACACCTTC.

V and J are TRBV6-1 and TRBJ1-1; D call uncertain. Trimming removed 8 bases at V and 13 bases at J, with 23 bases between. Looked up from germline, CDR1 is MNHNS and CDR2 is SASEGT. CDR3 length equals 13 residues. The CDR3 DNA is TGTGCCAGCGCTTGGGCTGCCCTTCCCTTGGTTTTCTTT. Protein product: CASAWAALPLVFF.

This rearrangement joins TRBV7-9 to TRBJ2-7; D perhaps matches TRBD2 (7 bases). Per germline, CDR1 SEHNR and CDR2 FQNEAQ (reference sequence). The CDR3 is 13 residues long. Trimming shortened V by 3 bases and J by 6 bases, and 12 bases separated the two germline ends. CDR3 sequence (DNA): TGTGCCAGCAGCTTCGTGGGGGGGCTCGAGCAGTACTTC. It encodes CASSFVGGLEQYF.

The J gene is TRBJ1-2, the V gene TRBV5-1; 8 bases line up with TRBD1. The CDR3 covers 15 residues. V lost 3 bases to trimming and J lost 4 bases; unmatched junction nucleotides: 8. CDR1 is SGHRS and CDR2 is YFSETQ in the germline V gene. DNA of the CDR3: TGCGCCAGCAGCTCTGGACAGGGAAGAGGCTATGGCTACACCTTC. This codes for CASSSGQGRGYGYTF.

This clone was picked up a small number of times. The rearrangement links TRBV6-1 to TRBJ1-2, with 8 bases fitting TRBD1. Germline lookup yields CDR1 MNHNS and CDR2 SASEGT. This CDR3 has 14 residues. V shed 1 base and J 3 bases; nucleotides not matched to a gene: 1. CDR3: CASSEGTGYYGYTF. CDR3 coding DNA: TGTGCCAGCAGTGAAGGGACAGGGTACTATGGCTACACCTTC.

This clone was seen once. The V gene is TRBV14, the J gene TRBJ1-2; 7 bases fit TRBD1. Germline V gives CDR1 SGHDN, CDR2 FVKESK. This CDR3 contains 13 residues. The trim removed 0 bases at V and 6 bases at J, leaving 1 base unmatched. The CDR3 bases are TGTGCCAGCAGCCAAGATCAGGGGGATGGCTACACCTTC. The encoded protein is CASSQDQGDGYTF.

This sequence joins TRBV5-8 and TRBJ1-5, with TRBD1 matching 7 bases. CDR1 is SGHTS, CDR2 YDEGEE, per germline. Unmatched junction bases numbered 11, after V lost 2 bases and J lost 3 bases. CDR3 length: 17 amino acids. CDR3: CASSLIRTGADNQPQHF. Written as DNA, the CDR3 is TGTGCCAGCAGCTTAATCCGGACAGGCGCTGACAATCAGCCCCAGCATTTT.

The V and J genes are TRBV7-2 and TRBJ2-1, with TRBD2 matching over 7 bases. The length of the CDR3 is 14 residues. The ends lost 5 bases at V and 4 bases at J; junction bases unmatched: 5. The germline gives CDR1 SGHTA, CDR2 FQGNSA. The DNA for the CDR3 is TGTGCCAGCAGCCCCTGGGAGGGATACAATGAGCAGTTCTTC. It translates to CASSPWEGYNEQFF.

This clone was seen a single time. The J gene is TRBJ1-4, the V gene TRBV29-1; D not certain. V lost 5 bases, J lost 3 bases, and 13 bases lay in between. The CDR3 is 14 amino acids. Germline loops: CDR1 SQVTM, CDR2 ANQGSEA. The CDR3 protein is CSVYSTEPNEKLFF. In DNA, the CDR3 is TGCAGCGTTTACAGCACTGAGCCTAATGAAAAACTGTTTTTT.

The chain joins TRBV6-5 to TRBJ1-1, with TRBD1 identical over 7 bases. CDR1 is MNHEY, CDR2 SVGAGI, per germline. Trimming took 6 bases from V and 2 from J; bases not matched to a gene: 9. The CDR3 extends over 15 amino acids. CDR3 coding DNA: TGTGCCAGCAGGTACGACAGGGCACTTAACACTGAAGCTTTCTTT. This sequence encodes CASRYDRALNTEAFF.

The rearrangement joins TRBV5-4 to TRBJ2-6; D is unclear. Germline V lookup: CDR1 SGHNT, CDR2 YYREEE (reference sequence). This CDR3 is 15 amino acids long. Deletions cut 4 bases from V and 0 bases from J, with 8 bases between. CDR3 sequence: CASSPPHSGANVLTF. The CDR3 region has the DNA TGTGCCAGCAGCCCACCACACTCTGGGGCCAACGTCCTGACTTTC.